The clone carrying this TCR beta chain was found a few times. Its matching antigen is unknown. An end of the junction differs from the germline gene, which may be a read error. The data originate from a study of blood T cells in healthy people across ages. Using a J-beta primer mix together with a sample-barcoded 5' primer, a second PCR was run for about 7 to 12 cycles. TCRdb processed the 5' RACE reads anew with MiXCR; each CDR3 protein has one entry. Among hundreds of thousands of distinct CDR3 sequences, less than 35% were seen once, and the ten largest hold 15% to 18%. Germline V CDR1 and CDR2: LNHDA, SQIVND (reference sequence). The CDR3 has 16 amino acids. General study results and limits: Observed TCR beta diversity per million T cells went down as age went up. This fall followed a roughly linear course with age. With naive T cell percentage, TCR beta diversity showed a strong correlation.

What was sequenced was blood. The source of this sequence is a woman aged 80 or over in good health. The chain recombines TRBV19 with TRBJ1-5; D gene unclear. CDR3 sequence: CASSTGRFNSNRPQHF. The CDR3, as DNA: TGTGCCAGTAGTACCGGACGGTTCAATAGCAATCGGCCCCAGCATTTT.